A selection of T cell receptor beta chains follows, all from one sample in a study of immune cell composition in non-small cell lung cancer. This table comes from immunoSEQ multiplex PCR, and its TCRdb copy is limited to in-frame clones, with some not included. This repertoire shows 5,000 or so clones, over 60% found once; its top ten account for 22%. Sequenced sample: lung tumor tissue. The origin of the receptors is a human donor with non-small cell lung cancer. Each CDR3 is given with its conserved first and last residue. The order of the fields is V gene, D gene, J gene, clone size, CDR3 DNA, CDR3 protein. D genes are given only for firm matches. The size field is filled for only some rows; it gives once, few, many or a size class.

v_call: TRBV6-1; d_call: .; j_call: TRBJ1-2; clone_size: .; cdr3_nt: TGTGCCAGTGATATGGACAGAAACTATGGCTACACCTTC; cdr3_aa: CASDMDRNYGYTF
v_call: TRBV6-6; d_call: .; j_call: TRBJ2-7; clone_size: .; cdr3_nt: TGTGCCACCGTCAGGGAATACGAGCAGTACTTC; cdr3_aa: CATVREYEQYF
v_call: TRBV10-3; d_call: TRBD1; j_call: TRBJ2-5; clone_size: .; cdr3_nt: TGTGCCATCAGTGATGGGCAGGGGGACCGGACCCAGTACTTC; cdr3_aa: CAISDGQGDRTQYF
v_call: TRBV6-5; d_call: .; j_call: TRBJ2-7; clone_size: .; cdr3_nt: TGTGCCAGCAGTTTAGAGGGTGGGGGCCCCTACGAGCAGTACTTC; cdr3_aa: CASSLEGGGPYEQYF
v_call: TRBV18; d_call: .; j_call: TRBJ2-1; clone_size: .; cdr3_nt: TGTGCCAGCTCACCAAGAAACGATTGGTATAGTGAGCAGTTCTTC; cdr3_aa: CASSPRNDWYSEQFF
v_call: TRBV4-3; d_call: .; j_call: TRBJ1-2; clone_size: .; cdr3_nt: TGCGCCAGCAGCCAAGACCCGGGGATTTTCCGTGGCTACACCTTC; cdr3_aa: CASSQDPGIFRGYTF
v_call: TRBV28; d_call: .; j_call: TRBJ2-1; clone_size: .; cdr3_nt: TGTGCCAGCAGTGGCCTAGGTACGGAACGGGCGGGGATCTTC; cdr3_aa: CASSGLGTERAGIF
v_call: TRBV4-3; d_call: TRBD2; j_call: TRBJ2-3; clone_size: .; cdr3_nt: TGCGCCAGCAGCCAACAGCGGGGGGGCGCAGATACGCAGTATTTT; cdr3_aa: CASSQQRGGADTQYF
v_call: TRBV9; d_call: TRBD1; j_call: TRBJ1-2; clone_size: once; cdr3_nt: TGTGCCAGCAGCCCCGGACAGGGAGGATACTATGGCTACACCTTC; cdr3_aa: CASSPGQGGYYGYTF
v_call: TRBV5-1; d_call: .; j_call: TRBJ1-2; clone_size: .; cdr3_nt: TGCGCCAGCAGCTTGTCCGGGGTAGGTGGCTACACCTTC; cdr3_aa: CASSLSGVGGYTF